The 2 T cell receptor beta chains presented below share a single source sample, sequenced in a study of cytomegalovirus exposure and HLA in healthy donors. 60 Vbeta and 13 Jbeta primers were used in PCR. Profiling relied on immunoSEQ multiplex PCR, and the TCRdb table lists in-frame clones only, not all of them. The repertoire has roughly 140,000 clones, approximately 80% of them found once; the top ten carry about 7.1%. The sample consisted of PBMCs. The receptors shown here come from a woman between 50 and 59 years old in good health and CMV-seropositive.

The chain is built from TRBV7-9 and TRBJ2-7; maybe TRBD2 (6 bases). The V and J ends lost 3 bases and 0 bases respectively, with 9 bases between them. CDR3 length equals 14 residues. Germline CDR1 reads SEHNR; CDR2 reads FQNEAQ (reference sequence). CDR3 sequence (DNA): TGTGCCAGCAGCTTTGGAGGGATCTCCTACGAGCAGTACTTC. It specifies CASSFGGISYEQYF. Variable domain in full (rest from reference TRBV7-9 and TRBJ2-7): DTGVSQNPRHKITKRGQNVTFRCDPISEHNRLYWYRQTLGQGPEFLTYFQNEAQLEKSRLLSDRFSAERPKGSFSTLEIQRTEQGDSAMYLCASSFGGISYEQYFGPGTRLTVT.

This chain links TRBV10-3 with TRBJ1-4, with 7 bases matching TRBD1. The germline gives CDR1 ENHRY, CDR2 SYGVKD. The length of the CDR3 is 15 residues. V lost 0 bases, J lost 2 bases, and 0 bases stayed unmatched. The CDR3 DNA reads TGTGCCATCAGTGAGTCGACAGGGACTAATGAAAAACTGTTTTTT. Protein: CAISESTGTNEKLFF.